This is a list of T cell receptor beta chains from one sample in a study of cytomegalovirus exposure and HLA in healthy donors. The data were produced by immunoSEQ multiplex PCR, yet TCRdb's version contains in-frame clones alone and is incomplete. The data hold some 150,000 clones, with around 80% observed a single time. The specimen was PBMCs. Receptors originate from a woman aged 45 to 65 in good health and CMV-seropositive. The CDR3 runs from the conserved cysteine through the conserved F or W. The D gene is left open where the match is weak. Clone size is given for some rows only: seen once, a few or many times, or a class if the clone is expanded.

D gene: -; clone size: -; V gene: TRBV4-3; J gene: TRBJ2-3; CDR3 protein: CASSHGGGANTQYF; CDR3 DNA: TGCGCCAGCAGCCACGGAGGGGGGGCAAATACGCAGTATTTT
D gene: -; clone size: -; V gene: TRBV28; J gene: TRBJ1-4; CDR3 protein: CASSLGGQRNEKLFF; CDR3 DNA: TGTGCCAGCAGTTTGGGTGGACAGCGAAATGAAAAACTGTTTTTT
D gene: -; clone size: once; V gene: TRBV29-1; J gene: TRBJ1-4; CDR3 protein: CSVMGGGMGEKLFF; CDR3 DNA: TGCAGCGTCATGGGGGGGGGTATGGGTGAAAAACTGTTTTTT
D gene: TRBD1; clone size: -; V gene: TRBV4-2; J gene: TRBJ1-3; CDR3 protein: CASSQGTVSGNTIYF; CDR3 DNA: TGTGCCAGCAGCCAGGGGACAGTCTCTGGAAACACCATATATTTT
D gene: -; clone size: -; V gene: TRBV6-5; J gene: TRBJ2-1; CDR3 protein: CASSPGFYNEQFF; CDR3 DNA: TGTGCCAGCAGCCCGGGTTTCTACAATGAGCAGTTCTTC
D gene: TRBD1; clone size: -; V gene: TRBV30; J gene: TRBJ2-5; CDR3 protein: CAWSEGDRAQETQYF; CDR3 DNA: TGTGCCTGGAGTGAGGGGGACAGGGCCCAAGAGACCCAGTACTTC
D gene: TRBD2; clone size: -; V gene: TRBV9; J gene: TRBJ2-5; CDR3 protein: CASSVSGTQETQYF; CDR3 DNA: TGTGCCAGCAGCGTTAGCGGGACCCAAGAGACCCAGTACTTC
D gene: -; clone size: -; V gene: TRBV9; J gene: TRBJ1-2; CDR3 protein: CASSVGGNYGYTF; CDR3 DNA: TGTGCCAGCAGCGTCGGAGGGAACTATGGCTACACCTTC
D gene: -; clone size: -; V gene: TRBV11-2; J gene: TRBJ2-5; CDR3 protein: CASGVQETQYF; CDR3 DNA: TGTGCCAGCGGAGTTCAAGAGACCCAGTACTTC
D gene: TRBD1; clone size: -; V gene: TRBV6-4; J gene: TRBJ1-2; CDR3 protein: CASSATGGEGFGYTF; CDR3 DNA: TGTGCCAGCAGTGCGACAGGGGGGGAAGGATTTGGCTACACCTTC
D gene: TRBD1; clone size: -; V gene: TRBV7-9; J gene: TRBJ2-1; CDR3 protein: CASSTGQGDNYNEQFF; CDR3 DNA: TGTGCCAGCAGCACCGGTCAGGGGGACAACTACAATGAGCAGTTCTTC
D gene: TRBD1; clone size: once; V gene: TRBV7-2; J gene: TRBJ2-7; CDR3 protein: CASSTQTGGYEQYF; CDR3 DNA: TGTGCCAGCAGCACGCAGACAGGGGGCTACGAGCAGTACTTC
D gene: TRBD2; clone size: -; V gene: TRBV27; J gene: TRBJ2-5; CDR3 protein: CASSFSRDSGGFETQYF; CDR3 DNA: TGTGCCAGCAGTTTTTCGCGGGATAGCGGGGGGTTTGAGACCCAGTACTTC
D gene: -; clone size: -; V gene: TRBV7-9; J gene: TRBJ1-2; CDR3 protein: CSSSLRGALHYGYTF; CDR3 DNA: TGTTCCAGCAGCTTGCGGGGGGCGCTTCACTATGGCTACACCTTC
D gene: -; clone size: -; V gene: TRBV4-3; J gene: TRBJ2-7; CDR3 protein: CASSQDSLGREGYEQYF; CDR3 DNA: TGCGCCAGCAGCCAAGATTCACTGGGCAGGGAAGGTTACGAGCAGTACTTC
D gene: -; clone size: -; V gene: TRBV20-1; J gene: TRBJ1-2; CDR3 protein: CSAGQFYGYTF; CDR3 DNA: TGCAGTGCTGGACAATTCTATGGCTACACCTTC
D gene: TRBD1; clone size: -; V gene: TRBV7-9; J gene: TRBJ1-2; CDR3 protein: CASSPGAGGAKNYGYTF; CDR3 DNA: TGTGCCAGCAGCCCTGGGGCAGGGGGCGCGAAAAACTATGGCTACACCTTC
D gene: TRBD2; clone size: -; V gene: TRBV6-5; J gene: TRBJ2-7; CDR3 protein: CASSYSSGGPSYEQYF; CDR3 DNA: TGTGCCAGCAGTTACTCTTCGGGGGGGCCTTCCTACGAGCAGTACTTC
D gene: TRBD2; clone size: -; V gene: TRBV11-2; J gene: TRBJ2-7; CDR3 protein: CASSSLRGVREQYF; CDR3 DNA: TGTGCCAGCAGCTCCCTCCGGGGGGTCCGCGAGCAGTACTTC
D gene: -; clone size: -; V gene: TRBV15; J gene: TRBJ2-4; CDR3 protein: CATSRPAEGNIQYF; CDR3 DNA: TGTGCCACCAGCAGACCGGCGGAGGGGAACATTCAGTACTTC
D gene: -; clone size: once; V gene: TRBV11-2; J gene: TRBJ2-1; CDR3 protein: CASRPAGTGVYEQFF; CDR3 DNA: TGTGCCAGCAGGCCGGCCGGGACGGGGGTATATGAGCAGTTCTTC
D gene: -; clone size: -; V gene: TRBV19; J gene: TRBJ1-5; CDR3 protein: CASSDTGFQPQHF; CDR3 DNA: TGTGCCAGTAGTGATACAGGGTTTCAGCCCCAGCATTTT
D gene: -; clone size: few; V gene: TRBV11-2; J gene: TRBJ2-3; CDR3 protein: CASSPVADTQYF; CDR3 DNA: TGTGCCAGCAGTCCCGTCGCAGATACGCAGTATTTT
D gene: -; clone size: -; V gene: TRBV7-3; J gene: TRBJ1-6; CDR3 protein: CASSLTGDGSPLHF; CDR3 DNA: TGTGCCAGCAGCTTAACAGGAGATGGATCACCCCTCCACTTT
D gene: TRBD1; clone size: -; V gene: TRBV7-2; J gene: TRBJ1-2; CDR3 protein: CASSVDRGPYSNYGYTF; CDR3 DNA: TGTGCCAGCAGCGTAGACAGGGGCCCTTACTCTAACTATGGCTACACCTTC
D gene: TRBD1; clone size: -; V gene: TRBV2; J gene: TRBJ2-5; CDR3 protein: CASSGDRAAQYF; CDR3 DNA: TGTGCCAGCAGTGGCGACAGGGCGGCCCAGTACTTC
D gene: -; clone size: few; V gene: TRBV7-9; J gene: TRBJ2-7; CDR3 protein: CASSRDIYEQYF; CDR3 DNA: TGTGCCAGCAGCCGGGACATCTACGAGCAGTACTTC
D gene: -; clone size: -; V gene: TRBV7-2; J gene: TRBJ1-5; CDR3 protein: CASSFDRDQPQHF; CDR3 DNA: TGTGCCAGCAGCTTCGACAGAGATCAGCCCCAGCATTTT
D gene: -; clone size: -; V gene: TRBV2; J gene: TRBJ1-2; CDR3 protein: CASTRQPPRYGYTF; CDR3 DNA: TGTGCCAGCACCCGACAACCTCCACGCTATGGCTACACCTTC
D gene: TRBD1; clone size: -; V gene: TRBV28; J gene: TRBJ2-7; CDR3 protein: CASTPRTGGRHEQYF; CDR3 DNA: TGTGCCAGCACCCCCAGGACAGGGGGCCGGCACGAGCAGTACTTC
D gene: -; clone size: -; V gene: TRBV25-1; J gene: TRBJ1-1; CDR3 protein: CASSDPDRQNTEAFF; CDR3 DNA: TGTGCCAGCAGTGACCCGGACAGACAGAACACTGAAGCTTTCTTT
D gene: -; clone size: -; V gene: TRBV5-4; J gene: TRBJ2-3; CDR3 protein: CASSLGGTPTDTQYF; CDR3 DNA: TGTGCCAGCAGCTTGGGGGGGACTCCCACAGATACGCAGTATTTT
D gene: -; clone size: -; V gene: TRBV29-1; J gene: TRBJ1-5; CDR3 protein: CSVVPTGLDQPQHF; CDR3 DNA: TGCAGCGTGGTTCCAACAGGGCTGGATCAGCCCCAGCATTTT
D gene: TRBD1; clone size: -; V gene: TRBV7-6; J gene: TRBJ1-4; CDR3 protein: CASSSTPRDRQGAYEKLFF; CDR3 DNA: TGTGCCAGCAGCTCCACCCCCAGAGACAGACAGGGGGCGTATGAAAAACTGTTTTTT
D gene: -; clone size: -; V gene: TRBV28; J gene: TRBJ2-7; CDR3 protein: CASSSGAPYEQYF; CDR3 DNA: TGTGCCAGCAGTTCGGGAGCCCCTTACGAGCAGTACTTC
D gene: -; clone size: -; V gene: TRBV28; J gene: TRBJ2-7; CDR3 protein: CAGPLSGNSEQYF; CDR3 DNA: TGTGCCGGGCCTCTGTCAGGGAACTCCGAGCAGTACTTC
D gene: -; clone size: -; V gene: TRBV9; J gene: TRBJ2-1; CDR3 protein: CASSTSGLLYNEQFF; CDR3 DNA: TGTGCCAGCAGCACAAGCGGACTGCTATACAATGAGCAGTTCTTC
D gene: -; clone size: -; V gene: TRBV19; J gene: TRBJ2-3; CDR3 protein: CASSSGSGPWDTQYF; CDR3 DNA: TGTGCCAGTAGTTCCGGAAGTGGGCCGTGGGATACGCAGTATTTT
D gene: TRBD1; clone size: -; V gene: TRBV5-1; J gene: TRBJ2-5; CDR3 protein: CASSYGQVEETQYF; CDR3 DNA: TGCGCCAGCAGCTACGGACAGGTGGAAGAGACCCAGTACTTC
D gene: TRBD2; clone size: -; V gene: TRBV7-2; J gene: TRBJ2-1; CDR3 protein: CASSLEGLAYNEQFF; CDR3 DNA: TGTGCCAGCAGCTTGGAGGGACTAGCTTACAATGAGCAGTTCTTC
D gene: TRBD2; clone size: -; V gene: TRBV7-2; J gene: TRBJ2-2; CDR3 protein: CASSLELAGNTGELFF; CDR3 DNA: TGTGCCAGCAGCTTAGAACTAGCGGGGAACACCGGGGAGCTGTTTTTT
D gene: -; clone size: -; V gene: TRBV28; J gene: TRBJ2-7; CDR3 protein: CASSLLSGGNSLHGLSHEQYF; CDR3 DNA: TGTGCCAGCAGTTTATTAAGTGGGGGGAACAGCTTGCATGGCCTGAGCCACGAGCAGTACTTC